These 18 T cell receptor beta chains were sequenced from one sample in a study of shared clonotypes between healthy human individuals. Profiling relied on immunoSEQ multiplex PCR, and the TCRdb table lists in-frame clones only, not all of them. The data show around 370,000 clones, just over 95% seen once. The sequenced sample was memory CD8+ T cells sorted from blood. The sample's subset: CD45RO+ cells pooled with CCR7-negative TemRA cells. These receptors were taken from a man aged 30 to 39 in good health.

The V gene is TRBV16, the J gene TRBJ2-7, with D tentatively TRBD2 (6 bases). V dropped 4 bases and J dropped 2 bases, with 15 bases sitting between them. Germline V lookup: CDR1 KGHSY, CDR2 FQNENV. The CDR3 is 15 residues long. The CDR3 loop reads CASSRKGGDTYEQYF. The DNA for the CDR3 is TGTGCCAGCAGCCGGAAAGGCGGGGATACCTACGAGCAGTACTTC.

The gene calls are TRBV4-2 and TRBJ2-3; 9 nucleotides line up with TRBD2. There are 14 residues in the CDR3. V was pared by 4 bases and J by 6 bases, with 5 bases of the junction left unmatched. CDR1 and CDR2 from the germline V gene are LGHNA and YNFKEQ. This CDR3 reads CASSPLAGLDTQYF. The CDR3 nucleotides read TGTGCCAGCAGCCCTCTAGCGGGATTGGATACGCAGTATTTT.

Remarks on this clone: Distinct nucleotide sequences in the sample also encode this CDR3. The V and J genes are TRBV5-1 and TRBJ2-7, with 8 positions matching TRBD2. This CDR3 region has 14 residues. CDR1 is SGHRS, CDR2 YFSETQ, per germline. Trimming removed 4 bases from V and 3 bases from J; junction bases left unmatched: 6. Here the CDR3 DNA reads TGCGCCAGCAGCCTAAGCGGGAGAGGCTACGAGCAGTACTTC. Protein sequence: CASSLSGRGYEQYF.

The rearrangement links TRBV7-9 to TRBJ1-2; unclear D gene. V lost 1 base and J 2 bases, leaving 11 bases between the germline ends. CDR1 SEHNR and CDR2 FQNEAQ come from the germline V gene (reference sequence). This CDR3 region has 15 residues. CDR3 DNA: TGTGCCAGCAGCTTAGGCGGCAGTCGCAACTATGGCTACACCTTC. Residues: CASSLGGSRNYGYTF.

The chain combines TRBV10-3 with TRBJ1-2; a weak D match, TRBD1 (5 bases). The V end was cut by 3 bases, the J end by 4 bases, with 15 bases between. Germline V gene lookup returns CDR1 ENHRY and CDR2 SYGVKD. The CDR3 is 15 residues long. CDR3 region: CAISEGGAPPYGYTF. The CDR3, as DNA: TGTGCCATCAGTGAAGGAGGGGCCCCCCCCTATGGCTACACCTTC.

V usage is TRBV6-6 and J usage is TRBJ2-7; no clear D. Trimming cost V 5 bases and J 1 base, with 6 bases left between them. The CDR3 runs 12 residues. Germline V gene lookup returns CDR1 MNHNY and CDR2 SVGAGI (reference sequence). CDR3 in amino acids: CASSHNSYEQYF. CDR3 nucleotides: TGTGCCAGCAGTCACAATTCCTACGAGCAGTACTTC.

V and J are TRBV5-6 and TRBJ2-3; D may be TRBD1 or TRBD2 (5 bases each). Trimming took off 0 bases at V and 3 bases at J, with 14 bases between the two ends. Germline loops: CDR1 SGHDT, CDR2 YYEEEE. This CDR3 is built from 16 residues. The CDR3 DNA sequence: TGTGCCAGCAGCTTGGGGAAGGGGAGAGTAACAGATACGCAGTATTTT. Its translation is CASSLGKGRVTDTQYF.

The J gene is TRBJ1-2, the V gene TRBV18, with D tentatively TRBD1 (6 bases). Germline values: CDR1 KGHSH, CDR2 LQKENI. V lost 4 bases and J lost 2, with 11 bases in between. The CDR3 totals 14 residues. Here the CDR3 reads CASSRDRSNYGYTF. In DNA, the CDR3 is TGTGCCAGCTCACGCGACAGGTCGAACTATGGCTACACCTTC.

The CDR3 DNA follows: TGCGCCAGCAGCCAGGGGGCCAAAAACATTCAGTACTTC. Amino acids: CASSQGAKNIQYF. This chain links TRBV4-1 with TRBJ2-4; D gene ambiguous. The germline V gene encodes CDR1 MGHRA and CDR2 YSYEKL. This CDR3 is built from 13 residues. Trimming cost V 3 bases and J 1 base, with 4 bases left between them.

The J gene is TRBJ2-7, the V gene TRBV28; D unresolved. Trimming pared 6 bases from V and 2 bases from J, leaving 17 bases between. Germline V CDR1 and CDR2: MDHEN, SYDVKM. The CDR3 extends over 15 amino acids. In DNA form, the CDR3 reads TGTGCCAGCAGCCATCCACTTATCGCCCCCTACGAGCAGTACTTC. Translating it yields CASSHPLIAPYEQYF.

This clone was picked up one time. V and J are TRBV28 and TRBJ1-2; 9 bases map to TRBD1. The length of the CDR3 is 17 residues. Germline trimming cut 4 bases from V and 5 bases from J; bases unmatched to any gene: 14. CDR1 MDHEN and CDR2 SYDVKM come from the germline V gene. This chain's CDR3 is CASSSGDRVHIKYGYTF. CDR3 nucleotide sequence: TGTGCCAGCAGTTCAGGGGACAGGGTCCACATTAAGTATGGCTACACCTTC.

The chain has TRBV11-2 and TRBJ2-2, with 9 bases matching TRBD2. Looked up from germline, CDR1 is SGHAT and CDR2 is FQNNGV. V was pared by 8 bases and J by 1 base, with 5 bases of the junction left unmatched. The CDR3 sequence is 15 residues long. As DNA, the CDR3 is TGTGCCAGCCGACTGACTAGCGGGAACACCGGGGAGCTGTTTTTT. This translates into CASRLTSGNTGELFF.

This chain joins TRBV13 and TRBJ2-1, with D tentatively TRBD1 or TRBD2 (6 bases each). Trimming took 5 bases from V and 4 from J, leaving 12 bases between them. Germline V lookup: CDR1 PRHDT, CDR2 FYEKMQ (reference sequence). The CDR3 totals 14 residues. The CDR3 bases are TGTGCCAGCAGCGGGGGGCTTCTTTACAATGAGCAGTTCTTC. Its protein is CASSGGLLYNEQFF.

This clone was detected once. The rearrangement links TRBV5-5 to TRBJ2-1, with D perhaps matching TRBD1 or TRBD2 (5 bases each). Looked up from germline, CDR1 is SGHKS and CDR2 is YYEKEE (reference sequence). This CDR3 is 16 amino acids long. The germline V and J ends were trimmed by 1 base and 0 bases, with 11 bases remaining between them. CDR3 loop: CASSLWGPSSYNEQFF. DNA for the CDR3: TGTGCCAGCAGCTTGTGGGGACCCAGCTCCTACAATGAGCAGTTCTTC.

V gene TRBV4-2 combines with J gene TRBJ2-2; D uncertain. Trimming removed 1 base at V and 0 bases at J, with 9 bases between. Germline CDR1 and CDR2: LGHNA and YNFKEQ. The CDR3 runs to 16 residues. CDR3 sequence: CASSQVSAANTGELFF. In DNA form, the CDR3 reads TGTGCCAGCAGCCAAGTCTCGGCGGCGAACACCGGGGAGCTGTTTTTT.

The chain couples TRBV7-6 to TRBJ2-7; a weak D match, TRBD2 (6 bases). CDR3 length: 15 amino acids. The germline CDR1 and CDR2 sequences are SGHVS and FNYEAQ. Trimming shortened V by 1 base and J by 3 bases, and 13 bases separated the two germline ends. CDR3 sequence reads: CASSLVGGAGYEQYF. The CDR3 region has the DNA TGTGCCAGCAGCTTAGTTGGCGGGGCTGGCTACGAGCAGTACTTC.

The count of this clone is one. The chain has TRBV29-1 and TRBJ2-7; no reliable D call. V lost 0 bases, J lost 5 bases, and 5 bases lay in between. The germline V gene has CDR1 SQVTM and CDR2 ANQGSEA. The CDR3 has 11 amino acids. For the CDR3, the DNA is TGCAGCGTTGAAGAAGGGAACGAGCAGTACTTC. This sequence encodes CSVEEGNEQYF.

The CDR3 nucleotides read TGTGCCAGCAGTGATCGTGGACAAACCTACGAGCAGTACTTC. It yields the protein CASSDRGQTYEQYF. The chain recombines TRBV2 with TRBJ2-7; perhaps TRBD1 as D (5 bases). Germline loops: CDR1 SNHLY, CDR2 FYNNEI. Trimming took 3 bases from V and 2 from J, leaving 11 bases between them. CDR3 length: 14 amino acids.